Listed below are T cell receptor beta chains from one sample, sequenced in a study of blood T cell repertoires in COVID-19. Sequenced by immunoSEQ multiplex PCR; TCRdb stores in-frame clones only, minus some. The data show tens of thousands of clones, roughly 84% seen once. Input material: peripheral blood. Receptors were obtained from a man older than 75 with active COVID-19. Both conserved end residues are part of each CDR3. The order of the fields is clone size, D gene, V gene, J gene, CDR3 DNA, CDR3 protein. A D gene is named only where the DNA matches it firmly. Some rows have no size entry. The others give once, few or many, or a class for an expanded clone.

clone size: NA; D gene: NA; V gene: TRBV3-1/TRBV3-2; J gene: TRBJ1-6; CDR3 DNA: TGTGCCAGCAGCCAGACAGGATCACCCCTCCACTTT; CDR3 protein: CASSQTGSPLHF
clone size: NA; D gene: NA; V gene: TRBV7-9; J gene: TRBJ2-3; CDR3 DNA: TGTGCCAGCAGCTTATTCTCTGATACGCAGTATTTT; CDR3 protein: CASSLFSDTQYF
clone size: NA; D gene: NA; V gene: TRBV30; J gene: TRBJ1-2; CDR3 DNA: TGTGCTTCCCGGGAGGGCTACACCTTC; CDR3 protein: CASREGYTF
clone size: NA; D gene: NA; V gene: TRBV4-3; J gene: TRBJ1-5; CDR3 DNA: TGCGCCAGCAGCCAAGAATATGTAGGTGGGTATGGAGGGCAAGGTCAGCCCCAGCATTTT; CDR3 protein: CASSQEYVGGYGGQGQPQHF
clone size: NA; D gene: NA; V gene: TRBV28; J gene: TRBJ1-2; CDR3 DNA: TGTGCCAGCAGTTCGACAGTGGGCTATGGCTACACCTTC; CDR3 protein: CASSSTVGYGYTF
clone size: NA; D gene: TRBD1; V gene: TRBV9; J gene: TRBJ1-6; CDR3 DNA: TGTGCCAGCAGCGCAGAGGTCGGGACAGGCCTTTATTCACCCCTCCACTTT; CDR3 protein: CASSAEVGTGLYSPLHF
clone size: NA; D gene: NA; V gene: TRBV5-1; J gene: TRBJ1-1; CDR3 DNA: TGCGCCAGCAGCAATGGACAGAGGAACACTGAAGCTTTCTTT; CDR3 protein: CASSNGQRNTEAFF
clone size: NA; D gene: NA; V gene: TRBV7-9; J gene: TRBJ2-7; CDR3 DNA: TGTGCCACGGAAGGGGGCTCCTACGAGCAGTACTTC; CDR3 protein: CATEGGSYEQYF
clone size: NA; D gene: NA; V gene: TRBV3-1/TRBV3-2; J gene: TRBJ1-2; CDR3 DNA: TGTGCCAGCAGCCAACAACAGACCGCTGGCTACACCTTC; CDR3 protein: CASSQQQTAGYTF
clone size: NA; D gene: NA; V gene: TRBV5-6; J gene: TRBJ1-1; CDR3 DNA: TGTGCCAGCAGCTTACAGGTCACTGAAGCTTTCTTT; CDR3 protein: CASSLQVTEAFF
clone size: NA; D gene: TRBD2; V gene: TRBV7-8; J gene: TRBJ2-1; CDR3 DNA: TGTGCCAGCAGCCCGGGACTAGCGGGAGTCAATGAGCAGTTCTTC; CDR3 protein: CASSPGLAGVNEQFF
clone size: NA; D gene: NA; V gene: TRBV24-1; J gene: TRBJ1-2; CDR3 DNA: TGTGCCACCAGTGATTACACCTATGGCTACACCTTC; CDR3 protein: CATSDYTYGYTF
clone size: NA; D gene: TRBD1; V gene: TRBV4-2; J gene: TRBJ2-7; CDR3 DNA: TGTGCCAGCAGCAAACCCCCGGGGACAGGGGCTTGGGAGCAGTACTTC; CDR3 protein: CASSKPPGTGAWEQYF
clone size: once; D gene: NA; V gene: TRBV28; J gene: TRBJ1-5; CDR3 DNA: TGTGCCAGCAGCCCTATGGGGGGGGGACGGGGCAATCAGCCCCAGCATTTT; CDR3 protein: CASSPMGGGRGNQPQHF
clone size: NA; D gene: NA; V gene: TRBV5-1; J gene: TRBJ2-3; CDR3 DNA: TGCGCCAGCAGCGCAACGGGAGATACGCAGTATTTT; CDR3 protein: CASSATGDTQYF
clone size: NA; D gene: TRBD2; V gene: TRBV7-2; J gene: TRBJ2-2; CDR3 DNA: TGTGCCAGCAGCCTGACTAGCGGGGTTGGCGGGGAGCTGTTTTTT; CDR3 protein: CASSLTSGVGGELFF
clone size: NA; D gene: NA; V gene: TRBV5-1; J gene: TRBJ1-5; CDR3 DNA: TGCGCCAGCAGCTTGGACCCAGGCAATCAGCCCCAGCATTTT; CDR3 protein: CASSLDPGNQPQHF